The 7 T cell receptor beta chains listed next were all sequenced from one sample in a study of early T cells in non-severe SARS-CoV-2 infection. TCRdb reprocessed the 5' RACE reads via MiXCR and lists one record per CDR3 protein. This sample has about 83,000 distinct CDR3 sequences, with around an eighth found just once. The sample was whole blood. Every receptor here comes from an adult who was a healthcare worker with PCR-confirmed SARS-CoV-2 infection or an uninfected control (not recorded which).

This clonotype has just a few counts. This chain links TRBV6-2 or TRBV6-3 with TRBJ1-5, with 7 bases fitting TRBD1. The CDR3 consists of 15 residues. Per germline, CDR1 MNHEY and CDR2 SVGEGT. The J segment lost 7 bases and the V segment lost 5 bases, leaving 11 bases of the junction unmatched. The CDR3 DNA follows: TGTGCCAGCAGTCCCACCCGGACAGGCCGGCAGCCCCAGCATTTT. Residues: CASSPTRTGRQPQHF.

The DNA of the CDR3 is TGCAGCGTCTCGGTAGGGCCTAACACTGAAGCTTTCTTT. Its protein product is CSVSVGPNTEAFF. The chain recombines TRBV29-1 with TRBJ1-1; D remains ambiguous. CDR3 length: 13 residues. Deletions cut 6 bases from V and 2 bases from J, with 13 bases between. Germline assignment: CDR1 SQVTM and CDR2 ANQGSEA.

The sample holds a few counts of this clonotype. The rearrangement joins TRBV2 to TRBJ2-7; D tentatively fits TRBD1 or TRBD2 (5 bases each). The germline gives CDR1 SNHLY, CDR2 FYNNEI. This CDR3 is built from 16 residues. V shed 1 base and J shed 6 bases, with 19 bases lying between them. The CDR3: CASSEGSVREHREQYF. The CDR3, as DNA: TGTGCCAGCAGTGAAGGGTCAGTCAGGGAGCACCGCGAGCAGTACTTC. Variable domain in full (rest from reference TRBV2 and TRBJ2-7): EPEVTQTPSHQVTQMGQEVILRCVPISNHLYFYWYRQILGQKVEFLVSFYNNEISEKSEIFDDQFSVERPDGSNFTLKIRSTKLEDSAMYFCASSEGSVREHREQYFGPGTRLTVT.

This clonotype was found many times. In nucleotides, the CDR3 is TGTGCCAGCTCAGAAACAGATACGCAGTATTTT. This encodes CASSETDTQYF. The chain couples TRBV18 to TRBJ2-3; D remains ambiguous. V was trimmed by 5 bases and J by 3 bases, leaving 3 bases between them. Germline CDR1 and CDR2: KGHSH and LQKENI. The CDR3 loop spans 11 amino acids. The full variable domain, with the rest looked up from reference TRBV18 and TRBJ2-3, is NAGVMQNPRHLVRRRGQEARLRCSPMKGHSHVYWYRQLPEEGLKFMVYLQKENIIDESGMPKERFSAEFPKEGPSILRIQQVVRGDSAAYFCASSETDTQYFGPGTRLTVL.

As regards this clonotype: This may stem from a read error, because a much larger clone lies one nucleotide away. The V call is TRBV15, the J call TRBJ2-1, with 8 bases lining up with TRBD2. V was pared by 6 bases and J by 8 bases, with 12 bases of the junction left unmatched. Germline-derived CDR1 and CDR2 are LNHNV and YYDKDF (reference sequence). The CDR3 is made up of 15 amino acids. CDR3 protein: CATSALTGGWDEQFF. CDR3 in DNA: TGTGCCACCAGTGCTCTAACGGGAGGGTGGGATGAGCAGTTCTTC.

A few counts support this clonotype. The V and J genes are TRBV12-3 or TRBV12-4 and TRBJ1-4, with TRBD1 as a possible D gene (6 bases). There are 14 residues in the CDR3. V lost 4 bases and J lost 6, with 12 bases in between. CDR3 DNA: TGTGCCAGCAGTTGGGACACTCCAGATGAAAAACTGTTTTTT. Protein sequence: CASSWDTPDEKLFF.

J is TRBJ2-1 and V is TRBV20-1; D perhaps matches TRBD1 (6 bases). Germline CDR1 reads DFQATT; CDR2 reads SNEGSKA (reference sequence). The CDR3 totals 14 residues. CDR3 in DNA: TGCAGCATACGAGGGGGTAGCTCCTACAATGAGCAGTTCTTC. Protein product: CSIRGGSSYNEQFF.